The 12 T cell receptor beta chains in this list originate from one sample, sequenced in a study of technical replicates of blood from several donors. Profiling relied on immunoSEQ multiplex PCR, and the TCRdb table lists in-frame clones only, not all of them. Here the sample spans about 67,000 clones, nearly 98% being singletons. Material for sequencing was T cells isolated from PBMCs. Source of these receptors: a human donor in good health.

This clone was counted a single time. The rearrangement links TRBV5-6 to TRBJ2-7, with a tentative D call TRBD2 (5 bases). V was clipped by 5 bases and J by 0 bases, with 27 bases between them. The length of the CDR3 is 19 residues. From germline, CDR1 is SGHDT and CDR2 YYEEEE. The CDR3 here is CASRDSLVPPLSSSYEQYF. The DNA of the CDR3 is TGTGCCAGCAGGGATTCACTAGTCCCTCCACTCTCTAGCTCCTACGAGCAGTACTTC.

The chain couples TRBV10-3 to TRBJ1-1; 9 nucleotides line up with TRBD1. The J segment lost 8 bases and the V segment lost 4 bases, leaving 2 bases of the junction unmatched. Germline lookup yields CDR1 ENHRY and CDR2 SYGVKD. CDR3 length equals 12 residues. CDR3 amino acids: CAISAGTGEAFF. CDR3 nucleotides: TGTGCCATCAGTGCCGGGACAGGGGAAGCTTTCTTT.

For the CDR3, the DNA is TGTGCCACCAGCATTGGACTAGCGGGAGACATGGAGACCCAGTACTTC. This sequence encodes CATSIGLAGDMETQYF. V usage is TRBV15 and J usage is TRBJ2-5; the match to TRBD2 covers 13 bases. V lost 4 bases, J lost 5 bases, and 7 bases stayed unmatched. The CDR3 sequence is 16 residues long. Germline-derived CDR1 and CDR2 are LNHNV and YYDKDF (reference sequence).

The rearrangement joins TRBV9 to TRBJ2-7, with D perhaps matching TRBD1 or TRBD2 (6 bases each). CDR1 SGDLS and CDR2 YYNGEE come from the germline V gene. The CDR3 spans 14 residues. V was clipped by 4 bases and J by 4 bases, with 15 bases between them. The DNA of the CDR3 is TGTGCCAGCAGCTTAGGGGGAGGAGAATACGAGCAGTACTTC. This codes for CASSLGGGEYEQYF.

The CDR3, as DNA: TGCGCCAGCAGCTTGGAGCCGCTCACAGATACGCAGTATTTT. This gives the protein CASSLEPLTDTQYF. This sequence joins TRBV5-1 and TRBJ2-3; D remains ambiguous. The CDR3 has 14 residues. V was trimmed by 0 bases and J by 2 bases, leaving 7 bases between them. CDR1 SGHRS and CDR2 YFSETQ come from the germline V gene.

The V call is TRBV6-5, the J call TRBJ1-2; maybe TRBD1 (6 bases). Germline V gene data show CDR1 as MNHEY and CDR2 as SVGAGI. V was pared by 5 bases and J by 2 bases, with 9 bases between. The CDR3 is made up of 13 amino acids. The CDR3: CASSPDRNYGYTF. The CDR3 DNA sequence: TGTGCCAGCAGTCCGGACAGAAACTATGGCTACACCTTC.

CDR3 nucleotide sequence: TGTGCCAGCAGCTTAGGCCCAGGGGGCAACACTGAAGCTTTCTTT. Encoded protein: CASSLGPGGNTEAFF. This sequence joins TRBV7-2 and TRBJ1-1, with 8 positions matching TRBD1. V shed 1 base, J shed 2 bases, and the junction held 3 bases outside the gene matches. This CDR3 region has 15 residues. Per the germline V gene, CDR1 is SGHTA and CDR2 is FQGNSA.

The chain couples TRBV29-1 to TRBJ1-2; possibly TRBD1 for D (5 bases). Germline V lookup: CDR1 SQVTM, CDR2 ANQGSEA. Deletions cut 4 bases from V and 6 bases from J, with 15 bases between. This CDR3 contains 13 residues. The CDR3 loop is CSVGVMGQNGYTF. The CDR3 nucleotides read TGCAGCGTTGGGGTTATGGGGCAAAATGGCTACACCTTC.

The chain couples TRBV5-6 to TRBJ1-5, with D tentatively TRBD1 (6 bases). Trimming left V 4 bases short and J 4 bases short, with 12 bases between. Germline V gene lookup returns CDR1 SGHDT and CDR2 YYEEEE. This CDR3 is 14 amino acids long. CDR3 sequence (DNA): TGTGCCAGCAGCCGAGGACAGCTAAATCAGCCCCAGCATTTT. Translating gives CASSRGQLNQPQHF.

The table lists this clone with a count of one. The gene calls are TRBV4-3 and TRBJ1-2; 12 positions match TRBD1. The germline CDR1 and CDR2 sequences are LGHNA and YSLEER. This CDR3 is 15 amino acids long. V dropped 0 bases and J dropped 11; count of bases not matched to a gene: 7. The CDR3 bases are TGCGCCAGCAGCCAAGATAGGGGGACAGGGGGCGGGTACACCTTC. It is translated as CASSQDRGTGGGYTF.

The V gene is TRBV4-1, the J gene TRBJ2-1; 7 bases line up with TRBD2. The ends lost 0 bases at V and 6 bases at J; junction bases unmatched: 8. Germline values: CDR1 MGHRA, CDR2 YSYEKL. The CDR3 covers 16 residues. CDR3 loop: CASSQDRDYQGNEQFF. CDR3 DNA: TGCGCCAGCAGCCAAGATCGGGACTACCAGGGCAATGAGCAGTTCTTC.

This chain joins TRBV4-3 and TRBJ2-3; tentative D call: TRBD1 (6 bases). Looked up from germline, CDR1 is LGHNA and CDR2 is YSLEER. Trimming shortened V by 0 bases and J by 1 base, and 8 bases separated the two germline ends. The CDR3 loop spans 15 amino acids. The CDR3 sequence is CASSQESGGTDTQYF. The CDR3 DNA follows: TGCGCCAGCAGCCAAGAATCAGGGGGCACAGATACGCAGTATTTT.